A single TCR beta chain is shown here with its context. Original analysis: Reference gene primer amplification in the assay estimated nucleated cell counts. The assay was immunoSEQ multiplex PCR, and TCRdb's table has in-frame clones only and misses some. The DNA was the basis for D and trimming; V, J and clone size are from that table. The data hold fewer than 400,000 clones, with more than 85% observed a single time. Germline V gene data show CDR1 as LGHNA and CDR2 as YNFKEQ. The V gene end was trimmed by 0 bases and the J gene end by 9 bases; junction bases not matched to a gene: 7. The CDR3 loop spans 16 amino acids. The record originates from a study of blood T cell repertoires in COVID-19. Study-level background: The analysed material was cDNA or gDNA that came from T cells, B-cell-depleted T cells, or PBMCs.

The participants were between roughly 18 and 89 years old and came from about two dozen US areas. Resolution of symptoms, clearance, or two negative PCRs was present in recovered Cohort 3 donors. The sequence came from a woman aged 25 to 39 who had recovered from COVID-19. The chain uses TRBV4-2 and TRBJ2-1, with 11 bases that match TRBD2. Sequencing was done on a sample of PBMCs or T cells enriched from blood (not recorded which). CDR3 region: CASSQEVSGGAFEQFF. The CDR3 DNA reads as TGTGCCAGCAGCCAAGAGGTTAGCGGGGGGGCCTTTGAGCAGTTCTTC.